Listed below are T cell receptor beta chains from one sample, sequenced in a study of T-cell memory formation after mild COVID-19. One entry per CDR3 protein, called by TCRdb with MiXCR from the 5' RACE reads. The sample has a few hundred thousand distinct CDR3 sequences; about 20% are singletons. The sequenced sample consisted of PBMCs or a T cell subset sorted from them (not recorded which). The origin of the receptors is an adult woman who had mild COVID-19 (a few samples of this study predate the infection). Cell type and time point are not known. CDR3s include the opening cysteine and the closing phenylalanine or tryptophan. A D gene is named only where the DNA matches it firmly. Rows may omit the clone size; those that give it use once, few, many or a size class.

CDR3 protein: CASSYDSPWAYEQYF
CDR3 DNA: TGTGCCAGCAGTTACGACAGCCCATGGGCCTACGAGCAGTACTTC
clone size: NA
D gene: NA
V gene: TRBV6-5
J gene: TRBJ2-7

CDR3 protein: CATSKDRGPYGYTF
CDR3 DNA: TGTGCCACCAGCAAAGACAGGGGCCCTTATGGCTACACCTTC
clone size: few
D gene: TRBD1
V gene: TRBV15
J gene: TRBJ1-2

CDR3 protein: CASSPGLAGIVEQFF
CDR3 DNA: TGTGCCAGCAGTCCCGGACTAGCGGGGATTGTGGAGCAGTTCTTC
clone size: few
D gene: TRBD2
V gene: TRBV12-3/TRBV12-4
J gene: TRBJ2-1

CDR3 protein: CASSDCQFESTQYF
CDR3 DNA: TGTGCCAGCAGTGATTGTCAGTTCGAATCGACCCAGTACTTC
clone size: NA
D gene: NA
V gene: TRBV6-4
J gene: TRBJ2-5

CDR3 protein: CASSPTRGVPAYEQYF
CDR3 DNA: TGTGCCAGCTCACCAACCCGCGGGGTACCAGCCTACGAGCAGTACTTC
clone size: few
D gene: NA
V gene: TRBV18
J gene: TRBJ2-7

CDR3 protein: CASIGGLTDTQYF
CDR3 DNA: TGTGCCAGCATCGGGGGACTCACAGATACGCAGTATTTT
clone size: NA
D gene: NA
V gene: TRBV2
J gene: TRBJ2-3

CDR3 protein: CASSLDVDINTGELFF
CDR3 DNA: TGTGCCAGCAGCTTAGACGTCGACATAAACACCGGGGAGCTGTTTTTT
clone size: few
D gene: NA
V gene: TRBV7-8
J gene: TRBJ2-2

CDR3 protein: CASRPQNTGELFF
CDR3 DNA: TGTGCCAGCAGACCTCAAAACACCGGGGAGCTGTTTTTT
clone size: few
D gene: NA
V gene: TRBV12-3/TRBV12-4
J gene: TRBJ2-2

CDR3 protein: CASSNSRQGPEAFF
CDR3 DNA: TGTGCCAGCAGCAACTCTAGACAGGGACCTGAAGCTTTCTTT
clone size: NA
D gene: TRBD1
V gene: TRBV5-5
J gene: TRBJ1-1

CDR3 protein: CASRSGYQETQYF
CDR3 DNA: TGTGCCAGCAGAAGCGGGTACCAAGAGACCCAGTACTTC
clone size: few
D gene: NA
V gene: TRBV12-3/TRBV12-4
J gene: TRBJ2-5

CDR3 protein: CASSQGGGLSYNEQFF
CDR3 DNA: TGTGCCAGCAGCCAGGGCGGGGGCCTTTCCTACAATGAGCAGTTCTTC
clone size: NA
D gene: NA
V gene: TRBV3-1
J gene: TRBJ2-1

CDR3 protein: CASRESGGTYNEQFF
CDR3 DNA: TGTGCCAGCAGGGAATCGGGGGGAACCTACAATGAGCAGTTCTTC
clone size: NA
D gene: TRBD2
V gene: TRBV2
J gene: TRBJ2-1

CDR3 protein: CASSLTSRSTDTQYF
CDR3 DNA: TGTGCCAGCAGCTTGACCAGCCGGAGCACAGATACGCAGTATTTT
clone size: NA
D gene: NA
V gene: TRBV13
J gene: TRBJ2-3

CDR3 protein: CASSLGLLAGGTGRSTDTQYF
CDR3 DNA: TGTGCCAGCAGTTTAGGGCTACTAGCGGGGGGGACAGGCAGGAGCACAGATACGCAGTATTTT
clone size: NA
D gene: TRBD2
V gene: TRBV12-3/TRBV12-4
J gene: TRBJ2-3

CDR3 protein: CASSLLAGTGGDQPQHF
CDR3 DNA: TGTGCCAGCAGCTTGCTCGCCGGGACAGGGGGCGACCAGCCCCAGCATTTT
clone size: NA
D gene: TRBD1
V gene: TRBV5-6
J gene: TRBJ1-5

CDR3 protein: CASSPPMGNEQFF
CDR3 DNA: TGTGCCAGCAGCCCGCCTATGGGGAATGAGCAGTTCTTC
clone size: many
D gene: NA
V gene: TRBV7-9
J gene: TRBJ2-1

CDR3 protein: CASNLRLGEQYF
CDR3 DNA: TGTGCCAGCAACCTTCGGCTGGGGGAGCAGTACTTC
clone size: NA
D gene: NA
V gene: TRBV28
J gene: TRBJ2-7

CDR3 protein: CASSPKQGGAEKLFF
CDR3 DNA: TGTGCCAGCAGCCCCAAACAGGGAGGAGCTGAAAAACTGTTTTTT
clone size: NA
D gene: NA
V gene: TRBV12-3/TRBV12-4
J gene: TRBJ1-4

CDR3 protein: CATSDPGTSGYNEQFF
CDR3 DNA: TGTGCCACCAGTGATCCGGGGACTAGCGGTTACAATGAGCAGTTCTTC
clone size: few
D gene: TRBD2
V gene: TRBV24-1
J gene: TRBJ2-1

CDR3 protein: CATSRDGIRTNEKLFF
CDR3 DNA: TGTGCCACCAGCAGAGATGGGATTCGCACTAATGAAAAACTGTTTTTT
clone size: many
D gene: NA
V gene: TRBV15
J gene: TRBJ1-4

CDR3 protein: CASSKVHRVVNQPQHF
CDR3 DNA: TGTGCCAGCAGCAAAGTCCACCGAGTGGTGAATCAGCCCCAGCATTTT
clone size: NA
D gene: NA
V gene: TRBV21-1
J gene: TRBJ1-5

CDR3 protein: CASREGTVYSNQPQHF
CDR3 DNA: TGTGCCAGCAGGGAAGGGACGGTTTATAGCAATCAGCCCCAGCATTTT
clone size: NA
D gene: NA
V gene: TRBV6-1
J gene: TRBJ1-5

CDR3 protein: CASSHKAEREIHNEQFF
CDR3 DNA: TGCGCCAGCAGCCATAAGGCAGAGCGGGAGATCCACAATGAGCAGTTCTTC
clone size: NA
D gene: TRBD2
V gene: TRBV4-3
J gene: TRBJ2-1

CDR3 protein: CASSQTLDRLRLKTQYF
CDR3 DNA: TGTGCCAGCAGCCAAACCCTCGACAGGCTGAGGTTGAAGACCCAGTACTTC
clone size: NA
D gene: NA
V gene: TRBV12-3/TRBV12-4
J gene: TRBJ2-5

CDR3 protein: CASSQSSGDTQYF
CDR3 DNA: TGTGCCAGCAGCCAGTCTTCAGGAGATACGCAGTATTTT
clone size: few
D gene: NA
V gene: TRBV3-1
J gene: TRBJ2-3

CDR3 protein: CASSYSRGQLNTEAFF
CDR3 DNA: TGTGCCAGCAGTTACTCCAGGGGACAGCTGAACACTGAAGCTTTCTTT
clone size: few
D gene: TRBD1
V gene: TRBV6-5
J gene: TRBJ1-1

CDR3 protein: CASEASGKEDEQFF
CDR3 DNA: TGTGCCAGCGAGGCTAGCGGGAAGGAGGATGAGCAGTTCTTC
clone size: NA
D gene: TRBD2
V gene: TRBV12-3/TRBV12-4
J gene: TRBJ2-1

CDR3 protein: CASSRLGQVRGYTF
CDR3 DNA: TGTGCCAGCAGCCGACTAGGGCAGGTGCGGGGCTACACCTTC
clone size: few
D gene: NA
V gene: TRBV7-6
J gene: TRBJ1-2

CDR3 protein: CASSLVRQGLGRSSYEQYF
CDR3 DNA: TGTGCCAGCAGCTTAGTGAGACAGGGATTGGGAAGGAGCTCCTACGAGCAGTACTTC
clone size: few
D gene: TRBD1
V gene: TRBV7-8
J gene: TRBJ2-7

CDR3 protein: CASSLGIGDEQFF
CDR3 DNA: TGCGCCAGCAGCTTGGGAATCGGCGATGAGCAGTTCTTC
clone size: NA
D gene: NA
V gene: TRBV5-1
J gene: TRBJ2-1

CDR3 protein: CSALGGSREETQYF
CDR3 DNA: TGCAGTGCCCTTGGGGGGAGTCGGGAAGAGACCCAGTACTTC
clone size: NA
D gene: NA
V gene: TRBV20-1
J gene: TRBJ2-5

CDR3 protein: CASSPGAETDTQYF
CDR3 DNA: TGTGCCAGCTCCCCAGGGGCCGAGACAGATACGCAGTATTTT
clone size: few
D gene: NA
V gene: TRBV18
J gene: TRBJ2-3

CDR3 protein: CASRPSGGDTQYF
CDR3 DNA: TGTGCCAGCAGGCCCTCGGGTGGAGATACGCAGTATTTT
clone size: NA
D gene: NA
V gene: TRBV12-3/TRBV12-4
J gene: TRBJ2-3

CDR3 protein: CAIRGTGAPSTDTQYF
CDR3 DNA: TGTGCCATCAGGGGGACAGGGGCTCCTAGCACAGATACGCAGTATTTT
clone size: few
D gene: TRBD1
V gene: TRBV10-3
J gene: TRBJ2-3

CDR3 protein: CASSTAGVSHRYNEQFF
CDR3 DNA: TGTGCCAGCAGCACAGCGGGAGTGTCCCACCGGTACAATGAGCAGTTCTTC
clone size: few
D gene: TRBD2
V gene: TRBV7-2
J gene: TRBJ2-1

CDR3 protein: CASSFGHMNTEAFF
CDR3 DNA: TGTGCCAGCAGCTTTGGACATATGAACACTGAAGCTTTCTTT
clone size: NA
D gene: NA
V gene: TRBV5-6
J gene: TRBJ1-1

CDR3 protein: CASSLFWGRNTEAFF
CDR3 DNA: TGTGCCAGCAGTTTATTTTGGGGAAGGAACACTGAAGCTTTCTTT
clone size: NA
D gene: NA
V gene: TRBV27
J gene: TRBJ1-1

CDR3 protein: CASSYSTGTFTGELFF
CDR3 DNA: TGCGCCAGCAGCTACAGTACAGGGACCTTCACCGGGGAGCTGTTTTTT
clone size: few
D gene: NA
V gene: TRBV5-1
J gene: TRBJ2-2

CDR3 protein: CASSPLLAGGPGGELFF
CDR3 DNA: TGCGCCAGCAGCCCGCTACTAGCGGGAGGTCCGGGCGGGGAGCTGTTTTTT
clone size: NA
D gene: TRBD2
V gene: TRBV4-1
J gene: TRBJ2-2

CDR3 protein: CASSLAASNQPQHF
CDR3 DNA: TGTGCCAGCAGCTTAGCGGCCAGCAATCAGCCCCAGCATTTT
clone size: few
D gene: NA
V gene: TRBV7-9
J gene: TRBJ1-5

CDR3 protein: CAKAGDYNEQFF
CDR3 DNA: TGTGCCAAAGCGGGGGACTACAATGAGCAGTTCTTC
clone size: NA
D gene: TRBD2
V gene: TRBV6-5
J gene: TRBJ2-1

CDR3 protein: CASSLGGPRETQYF
CDR3 DNA: TGTGCCAGCAGCTTAGGGGGGCCTAGGGAGACCCAGTACTTC
clone size: NA
D gene: NA
V gene: TRBV7-2
J gene: TRBJ2-5

CDR3 protein: CASSFWLAGALSTDTQYF
CDR3 DNA: TGTGCCAGCAGTTTCTGGCTAGCGGGAGCCCTTAGCACAGATACGCAGTATTTT
clone size: few
D gene: TRBD2
V gene: TRBV12-3/TRBV12-4
J gene: TRBJ2-3

CDR3 protein: CASSFSRVAGAKGADTQYF
CDR3 DNA: TGTGCCAGCAGCTTCAGTCGCGTAGCGGGAGCCAAGGGTGCAGATACGCAGTATTTT
clone size: NA
D gene: TRBD2
V gene: TRBV7-2
J gene: TRBJ2-3

CDR3 protein: CASRPTGVYEQYF
CDR3 DNA: TGCGCCAGCAGACCGACGGGGGTCTACGAGCAGTACTTC
clone size: few
D gene: NA
V gene: TRBV5-1
J gene: TRBJ2-7

CDR3 protein: CAISGSDQPQHF
CDR3 DNA: TGTGCCATCAGTGGGTCGGATCAGCCCCAGCATTTT
clone size: NA
D gene: NA
V gene: TRBV10-3
J gene: TRBJ1-5

CDR3 protein: CASIPTGTVPYEQYF
CDR3 DNA: TGTGCCAGCATCCCAACTGGGACAGTACCTTACGAGCAGTACTTC
clone size: few
D gene: TRBD1
V gene: TRBV12-3/TRBV12-4
J gene: TRBJ2-7

CDR3 protein: CASSLVSGTVSYNEQFF
CDR3 DNA: TGTGCCAGCAGCTTAGTTTCCGGGACAGTCTCCTACAATGAGCAGTTCTTC
clone size: NA
D gene: TRBD1
V gene: TRBV7-9
J gene: TRBJ2-1

CDR3 protein: CSVAYGVEQYF
CDR3 DNA: TGCAGCGTGGCATATGGGGTCGAGCAGTACTTC
clone size: NA
D gene: NA
V gene: TRBV29-1
J gene: TRBJ2-7

CDR3 protein: CASSSQSLHTDTQYF
CDR3 DNA: TGCGCCAGCAGCTCCCAGTCGCTTCATACAGATACGCAGTATTTT
clone size: NA
D gene: NA
V gene: TRBV5-1
J gene: TRBJ2-3

CDR3 protein: CASSQASKSSYEQYF
CDR3 DNA: TGTGCCAGCAGCCAAGCGTCGAAGAGCTCCTACGAGCAGTACTTC
clone size: few
D gene: NA
V gene: TRBV3-1
J gene: TRBJ2-7

CDR3 protein: CASTTRDTQYF
CDR3 DNA: TGTGCCAGCACCACTAGGGATACGCAGTATTTT
clone size: few
D gene: NA
V gene: TRBV12-3/TRBV12-4
J gene: TRBJ2-3

CDR3 protein: CASFLGLAGQETQYF
CDR3 DNA: TGTGCCAGCTTCTTGGGCCTAGCGGGGCAAGAGACCCAGTACTTC
clone size: NA
D gene: TRBD2
V gene: TRBV5-6
J gene: TRBJ2-5